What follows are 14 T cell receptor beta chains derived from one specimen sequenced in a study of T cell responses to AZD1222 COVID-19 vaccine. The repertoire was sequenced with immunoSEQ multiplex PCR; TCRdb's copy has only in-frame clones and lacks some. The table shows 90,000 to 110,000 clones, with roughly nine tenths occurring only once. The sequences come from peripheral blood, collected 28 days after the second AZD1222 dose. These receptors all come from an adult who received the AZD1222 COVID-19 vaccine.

This chain's CDR3 is CASSKNPGQGGGDIQYF. CDR3 nucleotides: TGTGCCAGTAGTAAAAACCCGGGACAGGGTGGGGGTGACATTCAGTACTTC. The J gene is TRBJ2-4, the V gene TRBV19; 9 bases align to TRBD1. Losses at the gene ends were 4 bases for V and 8 bases for J; bases not matched to a gene: 15. CDR3 length: 17 residues. The germline V gene has CDR1 LNHDA and CDR2 SQIVND (reference sequence).

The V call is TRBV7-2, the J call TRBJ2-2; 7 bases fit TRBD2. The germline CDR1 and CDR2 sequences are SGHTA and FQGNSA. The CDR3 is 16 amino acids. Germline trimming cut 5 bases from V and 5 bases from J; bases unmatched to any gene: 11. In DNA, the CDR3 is TGTGCCAGCAGCCCCCCAGGACTAGGGGTTACCGGGGAGCTGTTTTTT. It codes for CASSPPGLGVTGELFF. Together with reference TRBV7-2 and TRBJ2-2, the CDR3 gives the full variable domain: GAGVSQSPSNKVTEKGKDVELRCDPISGHTALYWYRQSLGQGLEFLIYFQGNSAPDKSGLPSDRFSAERTGGSVSTLTIQRTQQEDSAVYLCASSPPGLGVTGELFFGEGSRLTVL.

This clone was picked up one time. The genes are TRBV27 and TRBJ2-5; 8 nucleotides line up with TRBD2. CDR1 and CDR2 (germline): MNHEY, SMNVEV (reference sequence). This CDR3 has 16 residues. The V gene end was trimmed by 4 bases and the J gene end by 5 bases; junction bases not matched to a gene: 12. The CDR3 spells CASSSGGFGLLETQYF. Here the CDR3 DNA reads TGTGCCAGCAGTTCGGGGGGGTTTGGGTTGTTGGAGACCCAGTACTTC.

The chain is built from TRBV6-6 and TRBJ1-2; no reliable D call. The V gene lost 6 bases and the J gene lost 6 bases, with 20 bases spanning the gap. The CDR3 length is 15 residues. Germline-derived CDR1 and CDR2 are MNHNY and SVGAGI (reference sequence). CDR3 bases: TGTGCCAGCAGCACTCAGGCCCCTTTCGCTCATGGCTACACCTTC. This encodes CASSTQAPFAHGYTF.

CDR3 in DNA: TGTGCCAGCACCGGTAACAGATACGAGCAGTACTTC. Encoded protein: CASTGNRYEQYF. This chain connects TRBV6-5 to TRBJ2-7; D ambiguous. CDR3 size: 12 residues. CDR1 is MNHEY and CDR2 is SVGAGI in the germline V gene. Deletions cut 7 bases from V and 4 bases from J, with 11 bases between.

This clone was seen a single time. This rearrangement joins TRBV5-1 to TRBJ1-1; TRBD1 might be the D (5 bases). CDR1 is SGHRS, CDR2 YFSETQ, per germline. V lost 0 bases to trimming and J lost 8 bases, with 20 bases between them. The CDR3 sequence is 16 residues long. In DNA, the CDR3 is TGCGCCAGCAGCTTGGCTGCCCGCCCTACGGGGGGAGAAGCTTTCTTT. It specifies CASSLAARPTGGEAFF.

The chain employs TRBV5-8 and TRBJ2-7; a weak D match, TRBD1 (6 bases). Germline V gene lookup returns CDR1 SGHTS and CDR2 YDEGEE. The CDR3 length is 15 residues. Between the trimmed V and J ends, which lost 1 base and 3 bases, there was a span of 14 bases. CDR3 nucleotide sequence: TGTGCCAGCAGCTTGAAGTTAACAGGGAACTACGAGCAGTACTTC. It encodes CASSLKLTGNYEQYF.

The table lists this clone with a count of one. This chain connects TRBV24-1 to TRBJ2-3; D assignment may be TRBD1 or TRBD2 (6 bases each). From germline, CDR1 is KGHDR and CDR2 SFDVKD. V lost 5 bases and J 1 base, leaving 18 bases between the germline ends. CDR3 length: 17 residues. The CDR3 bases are TGTGCCACCAGTGCTTGGGGCTCAGGGGAGGGCACAGATACGCAGTATTTT. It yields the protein CATSAWGSGEGTDTQYF.

This chain's CDR3 is CASRQTSGSYNEQFF. DNA for the CDR3: TGTGCCAGCAGACAAACTAGCGGGAGCTACAATGAGCAGTTCTTC. The chain employs TRBV7-3 and TRBJ2-1; 11 bases match TRBD2. This CDR3 contains 15 residues. Germline assignment: CDR1 SGHTA and CDR2 FQGTGA. Unmatched junction bases numbered 4, after V lost 6 bases and J lost 3 bases.

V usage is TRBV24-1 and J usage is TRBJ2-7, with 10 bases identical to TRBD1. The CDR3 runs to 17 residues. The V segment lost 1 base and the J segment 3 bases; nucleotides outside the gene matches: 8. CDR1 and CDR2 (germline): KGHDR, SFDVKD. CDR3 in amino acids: CATSDFRDRGPYYEQYF. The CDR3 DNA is TGTGCCACCAGTGATTTCAGGGACAGGGGACCCTACTACGAGCAGTACTTC.

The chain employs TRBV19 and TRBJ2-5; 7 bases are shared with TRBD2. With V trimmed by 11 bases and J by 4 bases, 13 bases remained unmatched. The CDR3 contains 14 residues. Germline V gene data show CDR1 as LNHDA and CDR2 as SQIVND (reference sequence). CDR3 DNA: TGTGCCCCCGGACAAGCGGGACCTCTAGAGACCCAGTACTTC. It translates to CAPGQAGPLETQYF.

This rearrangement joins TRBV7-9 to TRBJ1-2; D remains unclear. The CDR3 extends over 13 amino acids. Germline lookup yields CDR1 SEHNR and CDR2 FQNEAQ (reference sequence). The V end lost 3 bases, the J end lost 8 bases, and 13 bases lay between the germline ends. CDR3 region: CASSFNGQRGYTF. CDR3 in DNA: TGTGCCAGCAGCTTTAATGGTCAGAGAGGCTACACCTTC.

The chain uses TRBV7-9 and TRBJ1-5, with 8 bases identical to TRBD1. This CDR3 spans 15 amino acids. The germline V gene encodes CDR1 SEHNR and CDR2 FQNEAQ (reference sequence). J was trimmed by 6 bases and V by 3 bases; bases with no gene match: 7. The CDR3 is CASSFGQGVGQPQHF. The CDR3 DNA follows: TGTGCCAGCAGCTTCGGACAGGGAGTGGGTCAGCCCCAGCATTTT.

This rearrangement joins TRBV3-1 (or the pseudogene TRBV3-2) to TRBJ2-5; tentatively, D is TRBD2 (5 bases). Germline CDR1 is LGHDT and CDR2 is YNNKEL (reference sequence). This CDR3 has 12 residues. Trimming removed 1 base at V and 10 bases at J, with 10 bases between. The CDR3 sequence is CASSQGRTLQYF. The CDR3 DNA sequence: TGTGCCAGCAGCCAAGGCCGGACTCTCCAGTACTTC.